The 24 T cell receptor beta chains in this list originate from one sample, sequenced in a study of identical twins. TCRdb ran MiXCR on the 5' RACE reads and lists one entry per CDR3 protein. The table records 450,000 to 650,000 distinct CDR3 sequences, more than 9% of them present only once. The sample also formed part of further work on yellow fever vaccine responses in identical twins.

The specimen sequenced was PBMCs. The receptors originated from a woman between 18 and 29 years old in good health.

The chain recombines TRBV4-2 with TRBJ2-1; the match to TRBD1 covers 7 bases. The CDR3 sequence is 20 residues long. CDR1 and CDR2 (germline): LGHNA, YNFKEQ. J gave up 0 bases and V 5 bases, and 19 bases lay outside the gene matches. CDR3 coding DNA: TGTGCCAGCAGCGTTTCAAGGAGACAGGGTGTTCGGAGCTCCTACAATGAGCAGTTCTTC. It specifies CASSVSRRQGVRSSYNEQFF.

V and J are TRBV28 and TRBJ2-2; D might be TRBD1 or TRBD2, each matching 5 bases. V lost 3 bases to trimming and J lost 5 bases, with 10 bases between them. Germline CDR1 reads MDHEN; CDR2 reads SYDVKM. This CDR3 spans 14 amino acids. The CDR3 here is CASSFEWGTGELFF. The DNA for the CDR3 is TGTGCCAGCAGTTTTGAATGGGGGACCGGGGAGCTGTTTTTT.

This clonotype has ten or more counts. J is TRBJ2-2 and V is TRBV12-3 or TRBV12-4, with TRBD2 identical over 8 bases. The CDR3 has 17 residues. The V gene end was trimmed by 3 bases and the J gene end by 3 bases; junction bases not matched to a gene: 9. Here the CDR3 reads CASSFSPGGTDTGELFF. CDR3 DNA: TGTGCCAGCAGTTTCAGCCCGGGAGGGACCGACACCGGGGAGCTGTTTTTT.

This clonotype was counted at least ten times. The chain couples TRBV24-1 to TRBJ2-3; D is unresolved. The V end lost 7 bases, the J end lost 2 bases, and 6 bases lay between the germline ends. From germline, CDR1 is KGHDR and CDR2 SFDVKD. The CDR3 length is 12 residues. CDR3 coding DNA: TGTGCCACCAGGTCGTACACAGATACGCAGTATTTT. Protein: CATRSYTDTQYF.

This clonotype appeared many times. V usage is TRBV5-1 and J usage is TRBJ2-3; TRBD1 matches 7 bases. V shed 2 bases and J 5 bases; nucleotides not matched to a gene: 5. From germline, CDR1 is SGHRS and CDR2 YFSETQ. This CDR3 has 14 residues. The CDR3 DNA reads as TGCGCCAGCAGCTTCACAGGGGTCGGAGATACGCAGTATTTT. Its protein is CASSFTGVGDTQYF.

This clonotype has only a few counts. V usage is TRBV15 and J usage is TRBJ2-1; 9 bases match TRBD2. CDR1 and CDR2 (germline): LNHNV, YYDKDF (reference sequence). V shed 1 base, J shed 7 bases, and the junction held 8 bases outside the gene matches. This CDR3 region has 16 residues. CDR3 sequence: CATSRGVSGGVNEQFF. CDR3 bases: TGTGCCACCAGCAGAGGTGTTAGCGGGGGTGTGAATGAGCAGTTCTTC.

The chain carries TRBV9 and TRBJ2-3; TRBD2 might be the D (5 bases). V dropped 4 bases and J dropped 2 bases, with 17 bases sitting between them. The germline V gene has CDR1 SGDLS and CDR2 YYNGEE. The CDR3 length is 16 residues. For the CDR3, the DNA is TGTGCCAGCAGCCCCAACCCCGGGATGTCCACAGATACGCAGTATTTT. Amino acid sequence: CASSPNPGMSTDTQYF. Complete variable domain (other parts from reference TRBV9 and TRBJ2-3): DSGVTQTPKHLITATGQRVTLRCSPRSGDLSVYWYQQSLDQGLQFLIQYYNGEERAKGNILERFSAQQFPDLHSELNLSSLELGDSALYFCASSPNPGMSTDTQYFGPGTRLTVL.

The chain links TRBV29-1 to TRBJ2-7; D possibly matches TRBD1 or TRBD2 (5 bases each). The ends were cut back, 6 bases at V and 2 bases at J, with 11 bases in the middle. CDR1 and CDR2 (germline): SQVTM, ANQGSEA. The CDR3 is 12 amino acids. CDR3 in DNA: TGCAGCGTCCAACCGGGACCCTACGAGCAGTACTTC. Amino acids: CSVQPGPYEQYF.

J is TRBJ2-7 and V is TRBV27; 9 nucleotides agree with TRBD2. V dropped 6 bases and J dropped 0; count of bases not matched to a gene: 9. Germline CDR1 MNHEY, CDR2 SMNVEV (reference sequence). CDR3 length equals 16 residues. CDR3 amino acids: CASSPRLAVVSYEQYF. The CDR3 coding sequence is TGTGCCAGCAGCCCCCGACTAGCGGTGGTCTCCTACGAGCAGTACTTC.

The V and J genes are TRBV6-2 or TRBV6-3 and TRBJ2-1; possibly TRBD2 for D (5 bases). Germline V gene data show CDR1 as MNHEY and CDR2 as SVGEGT. The CDR3 runs to 13 residues. V lost 6 bases to trimming and J lost 6 bases, with 12 bases between them. The CDR3 here is CASSAEGRNEQFF. The CDR3 region has the DNA TGTGCCAGCAGCGCTGAGGGTCGCAATGAGCAGTTCTTC.

This clonotype was counted at least ten times. The rearrangement joins TRBV20-1 to TRBJ1-6; no clear D gene. Germline V gene sequence: CDR1 DFQATT, CDR2 SNEGSKA (reference sequence). Trimming pared 3 bases from V and 9 bases from J, leaving 18 bases between. This CDR3 has 15 residues. The CDR3 here is CSASRRGHEGSPLHF. CDR3 DNA sequence: TGCAGTGCTAGTCGTCGAGGGCATGAAGGTTCACCCCTCCACTTT.

The rearrangement joins TRBV20-1 to TRBJ2-5; D not certain. The CDR3 has 14 residues. Germline V gene sequence: CDR1 DFQATT, CDR2 SNEGSKA (reference sequence). The V end was cut by 0 bases, the J end by 0 bases, with 8 bases between. The CDR3 loop reads CSARDNYYQETQYF. For the CDR3, the DNA is TGCAGTGCTAGAGACAACTACTACCAAGAGACCCAGTACTTC.

This clonotype has a handful of counts. The chain recombines TRBV20-1 with TRBJ2-7; no definite D call. The CDR3 loop spans 14 amino acids. V was trimmed by 7 bases and J by 1 base, leaving 17 bases between them. CDR1 DFQATT and CDR2 SNEGSKA come from the germline V gene (reference sequence). CDR3 sequence: CSGTEMTKSYEQYF. CDR3 sequence (DNA): TGCAGTGGTACAGAGATGACGAAATCCTACGAGCAGTACTTC.

This clonotype was counted ten times or more. The CDR3 region is CASSRQGSTEAFF. CDR3 in DNA: TGTGCCAGCAGCCGACAGGGCAGCACTGAAGCTTTCTTT. This rearrangement joins TRBV7-9 to TRBJ1-1; TRBD1 matches at 7 bases. J lost 4 bases, V lost 5 bases, and 4 bases had no gene match. CDR3 length: 13 residues. Per the germline V gene, CDR1 is SEHNR and CDR2 is FQNEAQ (reference sequence).

The chain links TRBV7-8 to TRBJ2-2; D not resolved. V shed 1 base and J shed 0 bases, with 12 bases lying between them. Germline loops: CDR1 SGHVS, CDR2 FQNEAQ. CDR3 length equals 17 residues. CDR3 sequence: CASSLEYTQTNTGELFF. CDR3 in DNA: TGTGCCAGCAGCTTAGAGTATACCCAGACGAACACCGGGGAGCTGTTTTTT.

This clonotype was found a few times. J is TRBJ2-1 and V is TRBV7-9, with 7 bases fitting TRBD2. CDR3 length: 15 residues. V lost 2 bases to trimming and J lost 4 bases; unmatched junction nucleotides: 5. Germline CDR1 and CDR2: SEHNR and FQNEAQ (reference sequence). CDR3 amino acids: CASSLLLAKYNEQFF. As DNA, the CDR3 is TGTGCCAGCAGCTTACTACTAGCGAAATACAATGAGCAGTTCTTC.

The chain has TRBV5-1 and TRBJ2-3, with unresolved D. Trimming stripped 0 bases from V and 5 bases from J, with 13 bases between. Germline V lookup: CDR1 SGHRS, CDR2 YFSETQ. The CDR3 runs 15 residues. The CDR3 is CASSLEGLGVDTQYF. For the CDR3, the DNA is TGCGCCAGCAGCTTGGAGGGTTTGGGTGTAGATACGCAGTATTTT.

The rearrangement uses TRBV3-1 and TRBJ2-7; no firm D call. The CDR3 consists of 13 residues. In germline, CDR1 is LGHDT, CDR2 YNNKEL (reference sequence). Trimming took off 2 bases at V and 5 bases at J, with 10 bases between the two ends. CDR3 bases: TGTGCCAGCAGCCAATATGGAGCCGACGAGCAGTACTTC. This gives the protein CASSQYGADEQYF.

The rearrangement uses TRBV7-9 and TRBJ2-7; unclear D gene. Trimming pared 5 bases from V and 9 bases from J, leaving 17 bases between. The CDR3 loop spans 13 amino acids. The germline V gene encodes CDR1 SEHNR and CDR2 FQNEAQ (reference sequence). The CDR3 region has the DNA TGTGCCAGCAGCCTTAACACGGTGTTCGGGCAGTACTTC. Translated, it gives CASSLNTVFGQYF.

This clonotype was seen only a few times. The CDR3 DNA sequence: TGTGCCATCAGTGAGGGAACAGGGCAATCCTACGAGCAGTACTTC. Translating it yields CAISEGTGQSYEQYF. J is TRBJ2-7 and V is TRBV10-3; maybe TRBD1 (6 bases). Germline assignment: CDR1 ENHRY and CDR2 SYGVKD. CDR3 length: 15 residues. Trimming left V 2 bases short and J 1 base short, with 12 bases between.

This clonotype was detected only a few times. The gene calls are TRBV12-3 or TRBV12-4 and TRBJ2-1, with D possibly matching TRBD1 (6 bases). The V end lost 5 bases, the J end lost 7 bases, and 12 bases lay between the germline ends. The CDR3 has 13 amino acids. The CDR3 reads CASSTLRGNEQFF. The DNA for the CDR3 is TGTGCCAGCAGTACCCTGAGGGGGAATGAGCAGTTCTTC.

The table lists this clonotype with a few counts. This chain links TRBV7-2 with TRBJ2-1, with D tentatively TRBD1 (5 bases). The CDR3 loop spans 17 amino acids. Germline-derived CDR1 and CDR2 are SGHTA and FQGNSA. The germline V and J ends were trimmed by 6 bases and 4 bases, with 22 bases remaining between them. The CDR3 sequence: CASSLVSTERQYNEQFF. The CDR3 coding sequence is TGTGCCAGCAGTTTGGTGTCGACGGAGAGACAGTACAATGAGCAGTTCTTC. The entire variable domain, with the rest obtained from reference TRBV7-2 and TRBJ2-1, is as follows: GAGVSQSPSNKVTEKGKDVELRCDPISGHTALYWYRQSLGQGLEFLIYFQGNSAPDKSGLPSDRFSAERTGGSVSTLTIQRTQQEDSAVYLCASSLVSTERQYNEQFFGPGTRLTVL.

This clonotype was counted between two and nine times. The chain couples TRBV4-3 to TRBJ2-7; TRBD2 is a possible D gene (6 bases). CDR1 and CDR2 from the germline V gene are LGHNA and YSLEER. The CDR3 sequence is 14 residues long. V gave up 2 bases and J gave up 0 bases, with 8 bases separating them. CDR3 nucleotides: TGCGCCAGCAGCCAACACGGGAGCTCCTACGAGCAGTACTTC. Its protein product is CASSQHGSSYEQYF.

This clonotype occurred many times. The chain is built from TRBV6-1 and TRBJ2-1, with TRBD2 identical over 9 bases. This CDR3 comprises 15 residues. Germline CDR1 reads MNHNS; CDR2 reads SASEGT. The ends lost 6 bases at V and 6 bases at J; junction bases unmatched: 9. This chain's CDR3 is CASSPSGVLPNEQFF. The CDR3 region has the DNA TGTGCCAGCAGCCCTAGCGGGGTCCTACCCAATGAGCAGTTCTTC.